This T cell receptor beta chain was sequenced during a study of T cell changes during pregnancy in multiple sclerosis. Germline values: CDR1 SGDLS, CDR2 YYNGEE. The V and J ends lost 3 bases and 4 bases, in that order; junction bases with no gene match: 6. The CDR3 contains 15 residues. TCRdb keeps only in-frame clones here, not all; method: immunoSEQ multiplex PCR. The data show 15,000 or so clones, with 70% to 90% seen just once and about 19% held by the top ten. Sequenced here: CD8+ T cells from peripheral blood mononuclear cells, sampled in the first trimester of pregnancy. This clonotype was obtained from a female donor with multiple sclerosis, enrolled in a pregnancy study. This rearrangement joins TRBV9 to TRBJ2-3; TRBD1 matches 9 bases. CDR3 bases: TGTGCCAGCAGCGACCGGACAGGGGAGGCAGATACGCAGTATTTT. Translation: CASSDRTGEADTQYF.